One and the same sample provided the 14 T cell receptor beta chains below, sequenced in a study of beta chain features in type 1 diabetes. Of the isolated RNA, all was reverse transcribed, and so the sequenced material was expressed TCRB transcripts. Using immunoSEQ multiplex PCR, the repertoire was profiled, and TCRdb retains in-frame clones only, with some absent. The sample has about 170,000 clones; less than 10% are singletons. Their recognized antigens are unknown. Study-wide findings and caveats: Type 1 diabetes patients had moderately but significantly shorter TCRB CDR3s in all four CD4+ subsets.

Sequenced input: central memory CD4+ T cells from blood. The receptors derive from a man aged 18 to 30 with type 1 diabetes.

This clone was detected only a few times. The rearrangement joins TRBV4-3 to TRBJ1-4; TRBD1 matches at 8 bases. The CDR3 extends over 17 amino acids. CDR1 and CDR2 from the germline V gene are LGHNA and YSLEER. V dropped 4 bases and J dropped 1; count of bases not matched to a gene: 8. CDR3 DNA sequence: TGCGCCAGCAGCCCCGGACAGGGTATAGGAACTAATGAAAAACTGTTTTTT. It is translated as CASSPGQGIGTNEKLFF.

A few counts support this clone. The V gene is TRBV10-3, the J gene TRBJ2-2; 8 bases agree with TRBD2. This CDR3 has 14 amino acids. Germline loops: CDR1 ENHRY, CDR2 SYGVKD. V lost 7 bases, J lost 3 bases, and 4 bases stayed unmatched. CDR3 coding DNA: TGTGCCATCACGGGGGGGCAGGACACCGGGGAGCTGTTTTTT. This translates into CAITGGQDTGELFF.

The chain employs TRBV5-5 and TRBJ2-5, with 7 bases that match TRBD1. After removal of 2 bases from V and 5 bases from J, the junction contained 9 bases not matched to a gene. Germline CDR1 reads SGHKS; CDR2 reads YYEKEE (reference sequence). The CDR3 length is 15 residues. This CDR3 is CASSFAGTVGETQYF. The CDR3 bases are TGTGCCAGCAGCTTCGCCGGGACAGTGGGGGAGACCCAGTACTTC.

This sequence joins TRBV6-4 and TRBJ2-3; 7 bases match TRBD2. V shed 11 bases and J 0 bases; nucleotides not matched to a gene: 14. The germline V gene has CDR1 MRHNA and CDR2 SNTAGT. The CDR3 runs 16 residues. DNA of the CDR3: TGTGCCGGACGCCCCCGGACTAGTTCTAGCACAGATACGCAGTATTTT. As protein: CAGRPRTSSSTDTQYF.

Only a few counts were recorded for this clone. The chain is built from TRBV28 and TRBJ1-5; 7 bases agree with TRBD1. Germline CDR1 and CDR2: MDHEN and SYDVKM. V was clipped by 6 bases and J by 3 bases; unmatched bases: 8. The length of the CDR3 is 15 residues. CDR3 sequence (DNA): TGTGCCAGCAGCCGCACCGGGACAGTCAATCAGCCCCAGCATTTT. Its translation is CASSRTGTVNQPQHF.

The chain's CDR3 is CASGPSGGSSYNEQFF. The CDR3 DNA sequence: TGTGCCAGCGGCCCTAGCGGGGGGAGCTCCTACAATGAGCAGTTCTTC. V gene TRBV28 combines with J gene TRBJ2-1; 11 bases match TRBD2. Germline V gene sequence: CDR1 MDHEN, CDR2 SYDVKM. Losses at the gene ends were 8 bases for V and 0 bases for J; bases not matched to a gene: 6. The CDR3 has 16 amino acids.

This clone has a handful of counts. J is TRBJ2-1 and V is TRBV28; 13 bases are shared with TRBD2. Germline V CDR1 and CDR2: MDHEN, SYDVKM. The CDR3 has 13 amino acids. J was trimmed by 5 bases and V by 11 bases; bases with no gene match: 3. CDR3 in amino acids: CAAGLAGDNEQFF. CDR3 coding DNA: TGTGCCGCTGGACTAGCGGGGGACAATGAGCAGTTCTTC. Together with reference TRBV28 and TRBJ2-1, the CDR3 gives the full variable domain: DVKVTQSSRYLVKRTGEKVFLECVQDMDHENMFWYRQDPGLGLRLIYFSYDVKMKEKGDIPEGYSVSREKKERFSLILESASTNQTSMYLCAAGLAGDNEQFFGPGTRLTVL.

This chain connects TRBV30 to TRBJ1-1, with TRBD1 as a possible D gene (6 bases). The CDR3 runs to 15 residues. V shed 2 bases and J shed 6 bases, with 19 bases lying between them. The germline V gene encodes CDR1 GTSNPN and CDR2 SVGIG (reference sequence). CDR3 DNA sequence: TGTGCCTGGAGTCCCAAGGAGAAGGGGGGGGCTGAAGCTTTCTTT. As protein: CAWSPKEKGGAEAFF.

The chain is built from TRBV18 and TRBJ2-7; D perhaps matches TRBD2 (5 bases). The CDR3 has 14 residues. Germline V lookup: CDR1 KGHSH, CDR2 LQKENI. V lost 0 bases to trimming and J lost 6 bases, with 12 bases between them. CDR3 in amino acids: CASSPPSASGEQYF. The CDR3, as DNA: TGTGCCAGCTCACCACCGTCGGCGAGCGGCGAGCAGTACTTC.

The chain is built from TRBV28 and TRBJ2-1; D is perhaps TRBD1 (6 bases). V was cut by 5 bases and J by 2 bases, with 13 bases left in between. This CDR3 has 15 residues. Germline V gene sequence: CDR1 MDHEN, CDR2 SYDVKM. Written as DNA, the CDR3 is TGTGCCAGCAGTGTCCCCCGGGACACCTACAATGAGCAGTTCTTC. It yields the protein CASSVPRDTYNEQFF.

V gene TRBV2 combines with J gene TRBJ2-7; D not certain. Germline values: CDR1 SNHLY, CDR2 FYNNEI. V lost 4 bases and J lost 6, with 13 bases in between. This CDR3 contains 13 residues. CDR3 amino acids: CASSALASSEQYF. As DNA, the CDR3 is TGTGCCAGCAGTGCCCTGGCTAGTTCCGAGCAGTACTTC.

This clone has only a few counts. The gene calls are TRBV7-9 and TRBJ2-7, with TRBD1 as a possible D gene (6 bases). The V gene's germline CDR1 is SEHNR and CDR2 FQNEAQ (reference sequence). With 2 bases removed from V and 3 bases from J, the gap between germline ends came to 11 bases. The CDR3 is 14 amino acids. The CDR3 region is CASSLMTGGYEQYF. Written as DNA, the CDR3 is TGTGCCAGCAGCTTAATGACAGGAGGCTACGAGCAGTACTTC.

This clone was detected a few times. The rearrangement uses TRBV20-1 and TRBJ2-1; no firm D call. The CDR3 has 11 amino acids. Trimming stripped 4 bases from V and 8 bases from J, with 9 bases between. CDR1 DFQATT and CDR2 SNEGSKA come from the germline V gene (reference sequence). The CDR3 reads CSAKKLDEQFF. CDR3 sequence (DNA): TGCAGTGCTAAGAAGCTGGATGAGCAGTTCTTC.

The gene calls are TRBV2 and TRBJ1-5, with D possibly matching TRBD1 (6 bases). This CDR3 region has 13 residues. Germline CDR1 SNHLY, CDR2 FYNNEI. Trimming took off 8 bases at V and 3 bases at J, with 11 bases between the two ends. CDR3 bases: TGTGCCAGCGTAGGACAGATCAATCAGCCCCAGCATTTT. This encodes CASVGQINQPQHF.